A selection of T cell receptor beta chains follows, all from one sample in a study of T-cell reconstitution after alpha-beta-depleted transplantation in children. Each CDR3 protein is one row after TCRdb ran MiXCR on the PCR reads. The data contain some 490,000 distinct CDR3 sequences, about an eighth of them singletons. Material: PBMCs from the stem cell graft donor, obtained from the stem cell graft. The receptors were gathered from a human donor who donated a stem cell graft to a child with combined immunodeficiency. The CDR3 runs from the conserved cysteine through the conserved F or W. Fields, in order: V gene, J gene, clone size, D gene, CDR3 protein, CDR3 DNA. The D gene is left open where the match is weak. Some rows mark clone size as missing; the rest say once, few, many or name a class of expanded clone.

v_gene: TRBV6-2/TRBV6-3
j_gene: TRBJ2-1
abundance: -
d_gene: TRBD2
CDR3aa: CASTGLGNEQFF
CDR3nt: TGTGCCAGCACCGGACTAGGCAATGAGCAGTTCTTC

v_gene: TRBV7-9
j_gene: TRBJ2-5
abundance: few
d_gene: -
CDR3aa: CASTPRVGSETQYF
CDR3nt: TGTGCCAGCACTCCCCGGGTGGGGTCAGAGACCCAGTACTTC

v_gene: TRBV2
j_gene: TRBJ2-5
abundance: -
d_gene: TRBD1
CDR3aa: CASSIIDRGETQYF
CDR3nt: TGTGCCAGCAGTATAATCGACAGGGGGGAGACCCAGTACTTC

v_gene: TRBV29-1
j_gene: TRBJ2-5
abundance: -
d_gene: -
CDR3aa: CSVSWETQYF
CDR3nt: TGCAGCGTCTCCTGGGAGACCCAGTACTTC

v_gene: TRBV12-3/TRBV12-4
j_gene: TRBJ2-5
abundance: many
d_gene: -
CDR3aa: CASTITRGWGETQYF
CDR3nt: TGTGCCAGCACCATTACGAGGGGCTGGGGAGAGACCCAGTACTTC

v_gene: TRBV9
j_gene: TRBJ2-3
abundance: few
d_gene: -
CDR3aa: CASSVEEGRTTDTQYF
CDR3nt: TGTGCCAGCAGCGTAGAAGAGGGGCGGACCACAGATACGCAGTATTTT

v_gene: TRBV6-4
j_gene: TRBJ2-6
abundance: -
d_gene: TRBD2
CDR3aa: CASYLGLAGGVVGANVLTF
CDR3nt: TGTGCCAGCTACCTCGGACTAGCGGGAGGGGTAGTTGGGGCCAACGTCCTGACTTTC

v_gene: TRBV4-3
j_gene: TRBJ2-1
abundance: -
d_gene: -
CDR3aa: CASSQDHGGYNEQFF
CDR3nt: TGCGCCAGCAGCCAAGATCACGGCGGGTACAATGAGCAGTTCTTC

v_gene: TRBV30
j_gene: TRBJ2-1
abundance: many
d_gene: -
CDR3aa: CAWSVSFSANGEQFF
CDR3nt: TGTGCCTGGAGTGTAAGTTTCTCTGCGAACGGTGAGCAGTTCTTC

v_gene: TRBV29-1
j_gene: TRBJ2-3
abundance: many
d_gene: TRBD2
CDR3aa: CSVEGLAGVPDTQYF
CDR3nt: TGCAGCGTTGAAGGACTAGCGGGAGTTCCAGATACGCAGTATTTT

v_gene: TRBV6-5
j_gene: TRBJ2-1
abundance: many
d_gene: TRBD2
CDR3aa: CASSYLGGRYNEQFF
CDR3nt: TGTGCCAGCAGTTATCTCGGCGGGAGGTACAATGAGCAGTTCTTC

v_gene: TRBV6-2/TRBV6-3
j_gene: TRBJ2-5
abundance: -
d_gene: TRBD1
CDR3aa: CASSWDRGLVGETQYF
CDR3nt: TGTGCCAGCAGCTGGGACAGGGGGCTGGTAGGAGAGACCCAGTACTTC

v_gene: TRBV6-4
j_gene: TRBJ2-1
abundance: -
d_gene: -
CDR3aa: CASSDSESGEQFF
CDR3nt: TGTGCCAGCAGTGACTCGGAGTCGGGGGAGCAGTTCTTC

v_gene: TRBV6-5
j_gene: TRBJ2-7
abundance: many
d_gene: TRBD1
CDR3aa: CASSSQGALYEQYF
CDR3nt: TGTGCCAGCAGTTCACAGGGGGCCCTTTACGAGCAGTACTTC

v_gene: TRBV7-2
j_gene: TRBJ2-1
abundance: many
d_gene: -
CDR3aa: CASSLEGTIVNEQFF
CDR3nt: TGTGCCAGCAGCTTAGAGGGGACCATAGTCAATGAGCAGTTCTTC

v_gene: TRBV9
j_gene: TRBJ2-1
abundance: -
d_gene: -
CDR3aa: CASSVGLGYNEQFF
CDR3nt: TGTGCCAGCAGCGTGGGGTTAGGGTACAATGAGCAGTTCTTC

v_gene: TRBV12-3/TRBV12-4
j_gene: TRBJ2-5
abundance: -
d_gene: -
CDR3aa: CASSFSGRQETQYF
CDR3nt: TGTGCCAGCAGTTTCTCGGGACGGCAAGAGACCCAGTACTTC

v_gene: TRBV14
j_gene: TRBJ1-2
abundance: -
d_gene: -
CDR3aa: CASSLVQGGNGYTF
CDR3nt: TGTGCCAGCAGCCTCGTGCAGGGCGGGAATGGCTACACCTTC

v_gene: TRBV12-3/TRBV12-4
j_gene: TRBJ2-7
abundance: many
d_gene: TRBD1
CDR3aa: CASRRDSSYEQYF
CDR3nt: TGTGCCAGCAGACGGGACAGCTCCTACGAGCAGTACTTC

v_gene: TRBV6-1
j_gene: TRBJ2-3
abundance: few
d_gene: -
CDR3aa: CASSEGRGVFDTQYF
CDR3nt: TGTGCCAGCAGTGAAGGCAGGGGCGTATTCGATACGCAGTATTTT

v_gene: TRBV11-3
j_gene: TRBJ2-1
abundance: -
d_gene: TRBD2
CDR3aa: CASSSRTSGLYNEQFF
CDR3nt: TGTGCCAGCAGCTCGCGAACTAGCGGCCTTTACAATGAGCAGTTCTTC

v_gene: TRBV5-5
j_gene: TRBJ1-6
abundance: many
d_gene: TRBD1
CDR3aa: CASSLATGGSPLHF
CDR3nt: TGTGCCAGCAGCTTGGCAACAGGGGGTTCACCCCTCCACTTT

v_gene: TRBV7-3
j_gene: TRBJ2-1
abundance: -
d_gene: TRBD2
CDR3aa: CASSLPLAGGYNEQFF
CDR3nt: TGTGCCAGCAGCTTACCCTTAGCGGGAGGCTACAATGAGCAGTTCTTC

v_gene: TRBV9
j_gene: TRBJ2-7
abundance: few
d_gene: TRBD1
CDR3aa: CASSAQPGQPSYEQYF
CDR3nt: TGTGCCAGCAGCGCACAACCGGGACAGCCCTCCTACGAGCAGTACTTC

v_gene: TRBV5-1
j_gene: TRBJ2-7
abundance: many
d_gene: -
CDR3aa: CASSSSTGVPYEQYF
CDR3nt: TGCGCCAGCAGCTCTAGTACGGGAGTCCCCTACGAGCAGTACTTC

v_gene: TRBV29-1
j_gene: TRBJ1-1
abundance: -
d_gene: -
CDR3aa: CSVGVGEAFF
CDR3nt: TGCAGCGTTGGAGTGGGGGAAGCTTTCTTT

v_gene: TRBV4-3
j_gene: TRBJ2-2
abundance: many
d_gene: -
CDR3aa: CASSQDGGQRTGELFF
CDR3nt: TGCGCCAGCAGCCAAGACGGGGGACAAAGGACCGGGGAGCTGTTTTTT

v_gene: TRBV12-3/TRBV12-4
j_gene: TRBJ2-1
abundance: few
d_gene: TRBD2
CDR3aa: CASSSGGVNEQFF
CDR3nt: TGTGCCAGCAGTAGCGGGGGGGTCAATGAGCAGTTCTTC

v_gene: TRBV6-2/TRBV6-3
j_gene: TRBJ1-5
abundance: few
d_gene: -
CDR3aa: CASYQGRGNQPQHF
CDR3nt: TGTGCCAGCTACCAGGGTAGGGGCAATCAGCCCCAGCATTTT

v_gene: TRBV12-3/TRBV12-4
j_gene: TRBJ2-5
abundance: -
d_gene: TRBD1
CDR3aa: CASSLAMGTAETQYF
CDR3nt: TGTGCCAGCAGTTTAGCGATGGGGACAGCGGAGACCCAGTACTTC

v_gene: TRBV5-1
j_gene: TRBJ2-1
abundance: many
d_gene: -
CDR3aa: CASSLDRGSGFF
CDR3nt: TGCGCCAGCAGCTTGGATCGGGGTAGCGGGTTCTTC

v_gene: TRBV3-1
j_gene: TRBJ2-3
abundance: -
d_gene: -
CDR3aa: CASSQVEGATQYF
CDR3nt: TGTGCCAGCAGCCAAGTGGAGGGGGCTACGCAGTATTTT

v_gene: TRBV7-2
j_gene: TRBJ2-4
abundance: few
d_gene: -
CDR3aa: CASSYMGLAKNIQYF
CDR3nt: TGTGCCAGCAGTTACATGGGATTAGCCAAAAACATTCAGTACTTC

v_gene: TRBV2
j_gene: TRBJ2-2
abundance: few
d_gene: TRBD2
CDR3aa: CASRSVAGGLTGELFF
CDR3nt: TGTGCCAGCAGGAGCGTAGCGGGGGGGCTCACCGGGGAGCTGTTTTTT

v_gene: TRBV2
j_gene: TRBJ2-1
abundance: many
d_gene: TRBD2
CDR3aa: CASSDLEGGGQFF
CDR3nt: TGTGCCAGCAGTGATCTTGAGGGCGGGGGGCAGTTCTTC

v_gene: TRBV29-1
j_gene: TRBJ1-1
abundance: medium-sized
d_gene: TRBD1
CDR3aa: CSVDETGSTEAFF
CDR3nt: TGCAGCGTCGACGAGACAGGGAGCACTGAAGCTTTCTTT

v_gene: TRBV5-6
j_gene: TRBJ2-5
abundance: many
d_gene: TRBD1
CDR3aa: CASSPGTGNGETQYF
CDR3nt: TGTGCCAGCAGCCCGGGGACAGGGAATGGGGAGACCCAGTACTTC

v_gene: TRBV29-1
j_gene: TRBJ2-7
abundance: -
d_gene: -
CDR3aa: CSVEADSGYEQYF
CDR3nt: TGCAGCGTTGAAGCGGACTCTGGCTACGAGCAGTACTTC

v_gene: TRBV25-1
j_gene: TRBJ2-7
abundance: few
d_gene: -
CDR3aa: CASSEHFTHTSYEQYF
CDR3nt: TGTGCCAGCAGTGAACACTTCACTCACACATCCTACGAGCAGTACTTC

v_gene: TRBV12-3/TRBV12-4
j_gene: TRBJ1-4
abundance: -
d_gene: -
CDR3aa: CASSLKRPFKLFF
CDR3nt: TGTGCCAGCAGTTTGAAGCGCCCCTTCAAACTGTTTTTT

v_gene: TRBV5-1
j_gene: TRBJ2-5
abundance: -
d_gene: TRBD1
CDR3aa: CASSFGTGGAKKTQYF
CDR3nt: TGCGCCAGCAGCTTCGGGACAGGGGGCGCCAAGAAGACCCAGTACTTC

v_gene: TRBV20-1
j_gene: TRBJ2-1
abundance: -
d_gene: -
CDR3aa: CSASPPGVAYNEQFF
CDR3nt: TGCAGTGCTAGTCCCCCAGGGGTCGCCTACAATGAGCAGTTCTTC

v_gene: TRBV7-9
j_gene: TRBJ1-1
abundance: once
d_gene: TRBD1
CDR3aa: CASSLDRQGQGDTEAFF
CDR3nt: TGTGCCAGCAGCTTGGACCGACAGGGACAAGGGGACACTGAAGCTTTCTTT

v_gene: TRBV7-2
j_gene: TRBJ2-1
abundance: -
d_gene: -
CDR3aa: CASSLRGAHYNEQFF
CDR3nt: TGTGCCAGCAGCTTAAGGGGGGCCCACTACAATGAGCAGTTCTTC

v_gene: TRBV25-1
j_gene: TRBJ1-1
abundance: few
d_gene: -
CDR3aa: CASSEYFQGENTEAFF
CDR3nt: TGTGCCAGCAGTGAATATTTCCAGGGAGAGAACACTGAAGCTTTCTTT

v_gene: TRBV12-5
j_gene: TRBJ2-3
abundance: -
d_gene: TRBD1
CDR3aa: CASGRQGWTDTQYF
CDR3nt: TGTGCTAGTGGTCGACAGGGGTGGACAGATACGCAGTATTTT

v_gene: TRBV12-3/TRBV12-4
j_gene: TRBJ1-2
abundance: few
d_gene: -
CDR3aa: CASSTPARQAGYTF
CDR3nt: TGTGCCAGCAGTACTCCGGCTCGACAGGCTGGCTACACCTTC

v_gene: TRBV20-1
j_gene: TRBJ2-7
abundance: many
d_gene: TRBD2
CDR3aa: CSAKPAGGGPREQYF
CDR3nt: TGCAGTGCCAAACCGGCTGGGGGGGGTCCGCGCGAGCAGTACTTC

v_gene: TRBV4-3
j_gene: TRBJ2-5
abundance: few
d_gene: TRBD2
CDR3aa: CASSQDDQRERETQYF
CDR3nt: TGCGCCAGCAGCCAAGATGACCAGCGGGAGCGAGAGACCCAGTACTTC